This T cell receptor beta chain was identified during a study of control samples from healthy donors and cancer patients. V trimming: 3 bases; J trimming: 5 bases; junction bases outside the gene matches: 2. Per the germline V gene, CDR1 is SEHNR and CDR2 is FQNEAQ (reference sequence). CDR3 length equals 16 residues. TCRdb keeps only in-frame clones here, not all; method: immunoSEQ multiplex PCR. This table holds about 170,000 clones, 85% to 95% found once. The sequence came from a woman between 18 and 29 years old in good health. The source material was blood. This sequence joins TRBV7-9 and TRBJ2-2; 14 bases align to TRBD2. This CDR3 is CASSLTSGRATGELFF. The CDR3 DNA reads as TGTGCCAGCAGCTTGACTAGCGGGAGGGCGACCGGGGAGCTGTTTTTT.